This T cell receptor (beta chain) was identified during a study of monozygotic twins with inflammatory bowel disease. The study, taken as a whole, reports: Telling apart the different T cell subtypes was not possible.

Details on this clonotype: Antigen specificity is unknown.

The CDR3 is made up of 14 amino acids. Per the germline V gene, CDR1 is MNHEY and CDR2 is SVGEGT. Isolation of total RNA was performed on whole blood, with no prior T cell sorting. Every sample had its cDNA made across eight separate reactions. TCRdb reprocessed the 5' RACE reads; each CDR3 protein has one entry and no DNA is given. Recorded for this sample: tens of thousands of distinct CDR3 sequences. The sequence was collected from a human donor with ulcerative colitis or Crohn's disease, or a healthy co-twin of an affected twin (not recorded which). V and J are TRBV6-2 or TRBV6-3 and TRBJ1-2; TCRdb outputs TRBD1, but without DNA this stays unchecked. Material: blood. CDR3 in amino acids: CATLRRQGNYGYTF.